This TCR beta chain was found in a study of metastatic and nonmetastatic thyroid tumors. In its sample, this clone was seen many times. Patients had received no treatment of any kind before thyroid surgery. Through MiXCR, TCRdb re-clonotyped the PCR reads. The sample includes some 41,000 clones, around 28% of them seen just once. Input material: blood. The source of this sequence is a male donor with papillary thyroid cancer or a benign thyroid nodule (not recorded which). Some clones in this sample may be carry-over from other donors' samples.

The CDR3 loop reads CASSQGDRDSRFF. For the CDR3, the DNA is TGTGCCAGCAGCCAAGGGGACAGGGATTCCCGGTTCTTC. This chain uses TRBV3-1 with TRBJ2-1, with 9 positions matching TRBD1. The CDR3 covers 13 residues. Germline CDR1 LGHDT, CDR2 YNNKEL (reference sequence). V was pared by 1 base and J by 15 bases, with 7 bases of the junction left unmatched.